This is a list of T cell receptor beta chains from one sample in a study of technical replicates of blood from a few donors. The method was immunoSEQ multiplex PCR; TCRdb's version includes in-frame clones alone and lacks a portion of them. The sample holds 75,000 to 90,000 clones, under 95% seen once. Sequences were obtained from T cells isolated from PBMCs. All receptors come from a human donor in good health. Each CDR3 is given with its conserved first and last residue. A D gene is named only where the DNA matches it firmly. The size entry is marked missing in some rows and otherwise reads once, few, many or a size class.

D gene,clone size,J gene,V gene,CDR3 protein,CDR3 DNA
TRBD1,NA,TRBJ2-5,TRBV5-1,CASSPGTGGSETQYF,TGCGCCAGCAGCCCCGGGACAGGGGGGTCAGAGACCCAGTACTTC
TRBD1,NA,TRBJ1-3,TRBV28,CASSLWRRDRVPGNTIYF,TGTGCCAGCAGTTTATGGCGCCGGGACAGGGTACCTGGAAACACCATATATTTT
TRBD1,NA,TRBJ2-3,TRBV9,CASSVGQGGDTQYF,TGTGCCAGCAGCGTAGGACAGGGGGGAGATACGCAGTATTTT
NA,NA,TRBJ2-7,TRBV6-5,CASSYGTGVLYEQYF,TGTGCCAGCAGTTACGGGACGGGAGTACTCTACGAGCAGTACTTC
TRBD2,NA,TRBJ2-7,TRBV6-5,CASSYSRGGVSYEQYF,TGTGCCAGCAGTTACTCGCGCGGGGGTGTATCCTACGAGCAGTACTTC
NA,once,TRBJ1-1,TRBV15,CATSRDETGGAFF,TGTGCCACCAGCAGAGACGAAACGGGGGGGGCTTTCTTT
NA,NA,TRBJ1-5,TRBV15,CATSTAGQPQHF,TGTGCCACCAGCACTGCAGGTCAGCCCCAGCATTTT
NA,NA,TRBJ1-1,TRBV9,CASSPFTTGASSPEAFF,TGTGCCAGCAGCCCCTTTACTACCGGTGCTTCCAGTCCTGAAGCTTTCTTT
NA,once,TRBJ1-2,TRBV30,CAWSVQMTASYGYTF,TGTGCCTGGAGTGTACAAATGACAGCCTCTTATGGCTACACCTTC
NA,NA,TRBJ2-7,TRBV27,CASSPESSYEQYF,TGTGCCAGCAGTCCTGAGAGCTCCTACGAGCAGTACTTC
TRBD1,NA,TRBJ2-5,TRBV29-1,CSVEGTGLGETQYF,TGCAGCGTTGAGGGGACAGGCTTGGGGGAGACCCAGTACTTC
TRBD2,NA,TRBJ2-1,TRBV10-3,CAIRPTGAGGNNEQFF,TGTGCCATCAGACCTACCGGGGCGGGAGGAAACAATGAGCAGTTCTTC
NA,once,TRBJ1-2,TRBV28,CASSSGRDYGYTF,TGTGCCAGCAGTTCAGGGAGGGATTATGGCTACACCTTC
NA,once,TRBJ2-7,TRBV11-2,CASSSLSGLGEQYF,TGTGCCAGCAGCAGCCTGAGCGGTCTGGGCGAGCAGTACTTC
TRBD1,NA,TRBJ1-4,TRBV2,CASRFEDRGKWYGANEKLFF,TGTGCCAGCAGGTTCGAAGACAGGGGAAAGTGGTACGGGGCTAATGAAAAACTGTTTTTT
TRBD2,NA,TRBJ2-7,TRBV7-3,CASSTTGGSSYEQYF,TGTGCCAGCAGCACAACCGGGGGGAGCTCCTACGAGCAGTACTTC
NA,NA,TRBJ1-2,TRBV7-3,CASSYGGNYGYTF,TGTGCCAGCAGCTACGGGGGTAACTATGGCTACACCTTC
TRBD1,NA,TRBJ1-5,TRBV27,CASSKGAYSNQPQHF,TGTGCCAGCAGTAAGGGGGCTTATAGCAATCAGCCCCAGCATTTT
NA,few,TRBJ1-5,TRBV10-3,CAISAQGQPQHF,TGTGCCATCAGCGCCCAGGGTCAGCCCCAGCATTTT
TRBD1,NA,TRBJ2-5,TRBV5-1,CASRRGQGRTQTQYF,TGCGCCAGCAGACGGGGACAGGGGAGAACTCAGACCCAGTACTTC
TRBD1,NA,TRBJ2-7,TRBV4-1,CASTDVGGENEQYF,TGCGCCAGCACTGATGTAGGGGGCGAGAACGAGCAGTACTTC
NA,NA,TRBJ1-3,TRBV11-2,CASSFDRFGSGGSGNTIYF,TGTGCCAGCAGCTTTGATCGGTTTGGGAGTGGAGGTTCTGGAAACACCATATATTTT
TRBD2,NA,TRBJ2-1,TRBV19,CASSASGIPFNEQFF,TGTGCCAGTAGTGCTAGCGGGATCCCGTTTAATGAGCAGTTCTTC
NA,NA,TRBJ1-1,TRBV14,CASSRSTEAFF,TGTGCCAGCAGCCGCAGCACTGAAGCTTTCTTT
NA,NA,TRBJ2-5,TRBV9,CASSVGRGREETQYF,TGTGCCAGCAGCGTCGGGAGGGGGCGCGAGGAGACCCAGTACTTC
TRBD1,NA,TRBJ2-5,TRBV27,CASSLRTGGWETQYF,TGTGCCAGCAGTTTACGTACAGGGGGATGGGAGACCCAGTACTTC
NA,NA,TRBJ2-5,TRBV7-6,CASSLAEGMETQYF,TGTGCCAGCAGCTTAGCGGAGGGAATGGAGACCCAGTACTTC
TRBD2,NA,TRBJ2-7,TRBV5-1,CASSSGTTSYEQYF,TGCGCCAGCAGCTCAGGGACTACCTCCTACGAGCAGTACTTC
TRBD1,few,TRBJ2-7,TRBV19,CASSRDSSYEQYF,TGTGCCAGTAGTAGGGACAGTTCCTACGAGCAGTACTTC
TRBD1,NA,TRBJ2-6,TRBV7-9,CASSFLGQGARWGANVLTF,TGTGCCAGCAGCTTCCTGGGACAGGGGGCGCGTTGGGGGGCCAACGTCCTGACTTTC
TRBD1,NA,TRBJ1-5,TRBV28,CANQGASNQPQHF,TGTGCCAACCAGGGGGCGAGCAATCAGCCCCAGCATTTT
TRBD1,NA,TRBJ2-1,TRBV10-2,CAGGQGADEQFF,TGCGCCGGCGGACAGGGGGCGGATGAGCAGTTCTTC
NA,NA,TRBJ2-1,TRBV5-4,CASSEGQYNEQFF,TGTGCCAGCAGCGAAGGACAGTACAATGAGCAGTTCTTC
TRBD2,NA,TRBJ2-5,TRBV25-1,CASSPIGGGRGTQYF,TGTGCCAGCAGTCCAATAGGGGGCGGGAGGGGGACCCAGTACTTC
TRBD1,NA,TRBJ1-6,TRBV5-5,CASRLTGTGDSPLHF,TGTGCCAGCAGACTGACCGGGACAGGGGATTCACCCCTCCACTTT
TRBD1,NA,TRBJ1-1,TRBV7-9,CASSIPGQPRNTEAFF,TGTGCCAGCAGCATCCCGGGACAGCCAAGGAACACTGAAGCTTTCTTT
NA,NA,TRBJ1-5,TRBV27,CASSYTTLSQPQHF,TGTGCCAGCAGTTATACGACATTATCACAGCCCCAGCATTTT
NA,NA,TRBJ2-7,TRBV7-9,CASSSPGNLNYEQYF,TGTGCCAGCAGCTCGCCGGGAAACCTCAACTACGAGCAGTACTTC
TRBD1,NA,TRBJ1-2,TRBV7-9,CASSRTGRDGYTF,TGTGCCAGCAGCCGGACAGGGAGGGATGGCTACACCTTC
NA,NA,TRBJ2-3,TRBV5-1,CASSSPGFTDTQYF,TGCGCCAGCAGCTCACCAGGGTTCACAGATACGCAGTATTTT
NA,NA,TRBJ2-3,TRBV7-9,CASSAEQGLTDTQYF,TGTGCCAGCAGCGCTGAACAGGGTCTGACAGATACGCAGTATTTT
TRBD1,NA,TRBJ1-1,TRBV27,CASSFRPGGRTEAFF,TGTGCCAGCAGTTTTCGGCCAGGGGGTAGGACTGAAGCTTTCTTT
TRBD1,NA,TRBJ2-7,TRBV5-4,CASSNTGGTYEQYF,TGTGCCAGCAGCAATACAGGGGGGACCTACGAGCAGTACTTC
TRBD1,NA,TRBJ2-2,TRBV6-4,CASTQRAGGTGELFF,TGTGCCAGCACCCAAAGGGCAGGGGGCACCGGGGAGCTGTTTTTT
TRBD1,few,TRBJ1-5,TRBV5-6,CASSADRGSQPQHF,TGTGCCAGCAGCGCGGACAGGGGTAGTCAGCCCCAGCATTTT
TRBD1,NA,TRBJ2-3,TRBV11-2,CASGWAGGFPSTDTQYF,TGTGCCAGCGGGTGGGCAGGGGGCTTTCCTAGCACAGATACGCAGTATTTT
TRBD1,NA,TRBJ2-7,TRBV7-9,CASSFGTGGYEQYF,TGTGCCAGCAGCTTCGGGACAGGGGGCTACGAGCAGTACTTC
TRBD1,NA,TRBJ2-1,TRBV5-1,CASSSDRVNEQFF,TGCGCCAGCAGCAGTGACAGGGTTAATGAGCAGTTCTTC
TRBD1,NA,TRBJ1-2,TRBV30,CAWSAGQGEGYTF,TGTGCCTGGAGCGCCGGACAGGGCGAGGGCTACACCTTC